A selection of T cell receptor beta chains follows, all from one sample in a study of cytomegalovirus exposure and HLA in healthy donors. Here immunoSEQ multiplex PCR was the method, and the copy in TCRdb shows in-frame clones only, minus some. In all, the sample yields 85,000 or so clones. Material: PBMCs. The receptors here all came from a woman between 25 and 40 years old in good health and CMV-seronegative. CDR3s leave out the opening cysteine and the closing phenylalanine or tryptophan.

V gene	J gene	CDR3 protein
TRBV11-2	TRBJ1-1	ASSLVGGEMNTEAF
TRBV6-1	TRBJ2-7	ASSERGPIYEQY
TRBV29-1	TRBJ2-1	SVETDGGAYNEQF
TRBV29-1	TRBJ2-7	SVTTGASYEQY
TRBV5-4	TRBJ2-1	ASNVGGSGHNEQF
TRBV5-6	TRBJ1-2	ASSFVGGGNYGYT
TRBV7-6	TRBJ2-5	ASSFGSQETQY
TRBV30	TRBJ2-7	AWSPPGPSAYEQY
TRBV29-1	TRBJ2-5	SVGPETQETQY
TRBV30	TRBJ2-5	AWRTTGQETQY
TRBV27	TRBJ1-5	ASRDRGSSNQPQH
TRBV7-9	TRBJ1-1	ASSPRDSTEAF
TRBV14	TRBJ1-4	ASSAIRNEKLF
TRBV30	TRBJ2-3	AWSVFSLDRVTDTQY
TRBV29-1	TRBJ2-2	SVRTRANTGELF
TRBV6-6	TRBJ1-6	ASSTRQGDNSPLH
TRBV29-1	TRBJ2-3	SGLRRGTTDTQY
TRBV7-9	TRBJ1-1	ASSPPDRKEAF
TRBV5-1	TRBJ2-2	ASSLSGVSGSGELF
TRBV5-1	TRBJ1-1	ASSSQGRTEAF
TRBV5-4	TRBJ2-5	ASSTGGSAPEETQY
TRBV10-1	TRBJ1-1	ASAEGQLTEAF
TRBV7-8	TRBJ2-1	ASSLLSRGGDEQF
TRBV19	TRBJ1-1	ASATGGLAF
TRBV11-2	TRBJ2-1	ASKGTMDDEQF
TRBV4-1	TRBJ1-6	ASSQEGGNSPLH
TRBV18	TRBJ1-5	ASSPPNRGPRNQPQH
TRBV25-1	TRBJ1-3	ASSRGGGNTIY
TRBV15	TRBJ2-7	ATSRDRTASYEQY
TRBV19	TRBJ2-6	ASSIVRGAGANVLT
TRBV5-6	TRBJ1-3	ASSLVAGTGASGNTIY
TRBV15	TRBJ2-2	ATSRGSRDRGQGLF
TRBV4-2	TRBJ2-3	ASSQGGLVTDTQY
TRBV30	TRBJ2-7	AWSGDRYYEQY
TRBV30	TRBJ2-1	AWRGGRANYNEQF
TRBV2	TRBJ1-2	ASSEQALGGYT
TRBV2	TRBJ2-5	ASTLLDYQETQY
TRBV12-5	TRBJ2-3	ASGSDYTQY
TRBV7-9	TRBJ2-7	ASSYRGGYEQY
TRBV6-1	TRBJ1-4	ASSDIDRGRANEKLF
TRBV4-2	TRBJ2-1	ASSQDGGGSDNEQF
TRBV25-1	TRBJ2-5	ASSDPGGPETQY
TRBV30	TRBJ2-7	AWSREGQATLQY
TRBV29-1	TRBJ2-2	SVGHRANTGELF
TRBV18	TRBJ1-1	ASSPDGTEAF
TRBV7-9	TRBJ1-2	ASSLAEAQGGYT
TRBV19	TRBJ2-1	ASSPRLAGPSNEQF
TRBV14	TRBJ2-2	ASSPQGNTGELF
TRBV7-8	TRBJ2-5	ASSPRGGGETQY
TRBV27	TRBJ2-1	ASSFPGLAFNEQF
TRBV10-3	TRBJ1-1	AISEKPNEAF
TRBV5-5	TRBJ2-7	ASSLVRTLAGYEQY
TRBV4-1	TRBJ1-2	ASSLDRYDGYT
TRBV6-5	TRBJ2-7	ASSQGAGSSYEQY
TRBV30	TRBJ2-3	AWSGGGSDTQY